One and the same sample provided the 7 T cell receptor beta chains below, sequenced in a study of T-cell reconstitution after alpha-beta-depleted transplantation in children. Unique molecular identifiers featured in how the TCRbeta library was prepared. TCRdb re-called the PCR reads with MiXCR, one entry per CDR3 protein. This table holds approximately 510,000 distinct CDR3 sequences, around 19% found once. Sequences were derived from PBMCs from the stem cell graft donor, sampled from the stem cell graft. The source of these receptors is a human donor who donated a stem cell graft to a child with acute lymphoblastic leukemia.

The V and J genes are TRBV20-1 and TRBJ1-3; 9 bases align to TRBD1. This CDR3 comprises 18 residues. Germline loops: CDR1 DFQATT, CDR2 SNEGSKA (reference sequence). J gave up 1 base and V 6 bases, and 16 bases lay outside the gene matches. The CDR3 sequence: CSAWIGQGRFESGNTIYF. DNA of the CDR3: TGCAGTGCCTGGATAGGACAGGGGCGCTTCGAATCTGGAAACACCATATATTTT.

V gene TRBV2 combines with J gene TRBJ2-1; 8 bases match TRBD1. The CDR3 extends over 15 amino acids. The germline V gene encodes CDR1 SNHLY and CDR2 FYNNEI. V shed 6 bases, J shed 4 bases, and the junction held 8 bases outside the gene matches. Here the CDR3 DNA reads TGTGCCAGCAGGAGGGACAGGCCCTCGTACAATGAGCAGTTCTTC. It yields the protein CASRRDRPSYNEQFF.

Only a few counts were recorded for this clonotype. This chain links TRBV7-9 with TRBJ2-1; 11 positions agree with TRBD2. Trimming took 3 bases from V and 10 from J; bases not matched to a gene: 8. Germline lookup yields CDR1 SEHNR and CDR2 FQNEAQ (reference sequence). The CDR3 spans 15 residues. In DNA form, the CDR3 reads TGTGCCAGCAGCTTCCTAGCGGGAGGCCCAGAGGAGCAGTTCTTC. As protein: CASSFLAGGPEEQFF.

Here the CDR3 reads CASSLRDFYTDTQYF. CDR3 DNA: TGTGCCAGCAGCTTACGGGACTTCTACACAGATACGCAGTATTTT. The chain links TRBV7-8 to TRBJ2-3; the D gene is possibly TRBD2 (6 bases). The germline V gene encodes CDR1 SGHVS and CDR2 FQNEAQ. CDR3 length: 15 residues. V lost 2 bases, J lost 2 bases, and 11 bases lay in between.

This clonotype was counted many times. The chain combines TRBV29-1 with TRBJ1-1; possibly TRBD1 for D (5 bases). The CDR3 length is 12 residues. V lost 6 bases and J lost 2, with 10 bases in between. Germline V CDR1 and CDR2: SQVTM, ANQGSEA. CDR3 amino acids: CSVARGNTEAFF. The DNA for the CDR3 is TGCAGCGTCGCTAGGGGAAACACTGAAGCTTTCTTT.

This clonotype turned up a few times. The V gene is TRBV20-1, the J gene TRBJ2-5, with D uncertain. This CDR3 comprises 15 residues. Germline V lookup: CDR1 DFQATT, CDR2 SNEGSKA (reference sequence). V shed 0 bases and J shed 1 base, with 12 bases lying between them. The CDR3 DNA follows: TGCAGTGCTAGAGATGTGCTAACGACCCAAGAGACCCAGTACTTC. Encoded protein: CSARDVLTTQETQYF.

This clonotype came up a few times. The chain joins TRBV6-5 to TRBJ1-1, with 7 bases matching TRBD1. The CDR3 is made up of 15 amino acids. Germline trimming cut 2 bases from V and 7 bases from J; bases unmatched to any gene: 10. Germline CDR1 MNHEY, CDR2 SVGAGI. CDR3 coding DNA: TGTGCCAGCAGTTACGGGGGGGGGACAGCCGATGAAGCTTTCTTT. Protein sequence: CASSYGGGTADEAFF.